This record concerns one T cell receptor beta chain sequence. Only in-frame clones appear in the TCRdb table, and some are missing; sequencing was by immunoSEQ multiplex PCR. The sample consists of 8,000 or so clones, around 96% of them appearing once. Trimming removed 0 bases from V and 6 bases from J, with 5 bases in between. This CDR3 comprises 11 residues. Germline CDR1 DFQATT, CDR2 SNEGSKA (reference sequence). These data originate in a study of T cell clonotyping in hematopoietic cell transplantation. This receptor was taken from a male patient aged 35-50 years who had an allogeneic stem cell transplant from a related donor, so the T cells may come from the graft donor. Some clones in this sample may be carry-over from other donors' samples. This sequence joins TRBV20-1 and TRBJ1-1; D is ambiguous. The sample consisted of PBMCs, taken 30 days after allogeneic stem cell transplant. The CDR3 DNA sequence: TGCAGTGCTAGAGATATGGCTGAAGCTTTCTTT. It yields the protein CSARDMAEAFF.